This T cell receptor beta chain originates from a study of beta chain features in type 1 diabetes. This clone was detected only a few times. Every isolated RNA sample was fully reverse transcribed, so sequencing captured expressed TCRB transcripts. Assay used: immunoSEQ multiplex PCR; TCRdb lists only in-frame clones, some missing. The sample carries 130,000 to 150,000 clones, just over 9% recorded once. The CDR3 sequence is 13 residues long. V lost 2 bases and J 5 bases, leaving 7 bases between the germline ends. CDR1 KGHSH and CDR2 LQKENI come from the germline V gene. The sequence was collected from a man younger than 35 in good health. The source material was central memory CD4+ T cells from blood. The J gene is TRBJ2-1, the V gene TRBV18; D remains unclear. DNA of the CDR3: TGTGCCAGCTCACCATCATCCAACAATGAGCAGTTCTTC. Residues: CASSPSSNNEQFF.